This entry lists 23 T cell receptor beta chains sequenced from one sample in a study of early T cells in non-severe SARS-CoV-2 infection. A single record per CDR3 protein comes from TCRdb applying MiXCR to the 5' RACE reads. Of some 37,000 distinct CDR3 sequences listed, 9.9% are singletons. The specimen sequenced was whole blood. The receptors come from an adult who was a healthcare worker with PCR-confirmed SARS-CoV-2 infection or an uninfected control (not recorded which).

The CDR3 nucleotides read TGTGCCAGCAGTCGCCGGGAGGGAGCTCACACCTTC. Protein sequence: CASSRREGAHTF. V usage is TRBV12-3 or TRBV12-4 and J usage is TRBJ1-2; D remains ambiguous. V was shortened by 5 bases and J by 12 bases, with 16 bases between the two germline ends. The CDR3 consists of 12 residues.

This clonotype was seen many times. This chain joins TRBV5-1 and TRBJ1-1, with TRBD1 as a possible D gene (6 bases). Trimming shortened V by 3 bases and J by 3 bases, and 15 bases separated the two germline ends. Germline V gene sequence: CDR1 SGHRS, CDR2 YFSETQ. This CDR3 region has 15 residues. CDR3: CASSSPQGVDTEAFF. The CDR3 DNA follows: TGCGCCAGCAGCTCACCACAGGGAGTAGACACTGAAGCTTTCTTT.

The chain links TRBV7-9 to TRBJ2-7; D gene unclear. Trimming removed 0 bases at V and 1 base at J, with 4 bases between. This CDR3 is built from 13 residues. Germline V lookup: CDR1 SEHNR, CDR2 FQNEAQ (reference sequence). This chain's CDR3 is CASSLARSYEQYF. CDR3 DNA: TGTGCCAGCAGCTTAGCCCGATCCTACGAGCAGTACTTC.

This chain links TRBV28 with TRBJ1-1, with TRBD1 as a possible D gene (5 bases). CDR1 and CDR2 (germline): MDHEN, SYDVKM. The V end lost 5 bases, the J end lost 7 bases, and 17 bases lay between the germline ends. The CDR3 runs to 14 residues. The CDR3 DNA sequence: TGTGCCAGCAGTCACAGCCTTCGACAGATTGAAGCTTTCTTT. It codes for CASSHSLRQIEAFF.

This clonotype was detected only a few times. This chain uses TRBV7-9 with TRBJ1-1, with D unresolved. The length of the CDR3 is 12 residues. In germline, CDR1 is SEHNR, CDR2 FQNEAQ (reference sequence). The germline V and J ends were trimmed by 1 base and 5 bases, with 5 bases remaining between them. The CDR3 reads CASSLGRTEAFF. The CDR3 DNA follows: TGTGCCAGCAGCTTAGGGAGAACTGAAGCTTTCTTT.

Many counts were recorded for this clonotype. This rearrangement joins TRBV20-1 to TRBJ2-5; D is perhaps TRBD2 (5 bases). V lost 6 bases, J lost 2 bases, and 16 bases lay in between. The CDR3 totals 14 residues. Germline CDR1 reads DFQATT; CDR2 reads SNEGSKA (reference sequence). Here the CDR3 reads CSARDGEPQETQYF. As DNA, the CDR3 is TGCAGTGCGAGGGATGGGGAACCTCAAGAGACCCAGTACTTC.

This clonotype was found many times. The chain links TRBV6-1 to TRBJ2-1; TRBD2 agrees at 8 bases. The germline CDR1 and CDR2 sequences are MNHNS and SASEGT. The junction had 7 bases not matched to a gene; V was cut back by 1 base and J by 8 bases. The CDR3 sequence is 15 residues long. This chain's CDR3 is CASSEGRSGGDEQFF. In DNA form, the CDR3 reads TGTGCCAGCAGTGAAGGCCGTTCCGGGGGGGATGAGCAGTTCTTC.

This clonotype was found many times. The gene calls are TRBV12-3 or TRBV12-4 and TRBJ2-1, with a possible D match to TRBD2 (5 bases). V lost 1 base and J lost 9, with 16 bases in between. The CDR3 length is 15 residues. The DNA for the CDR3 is TGTGCCAGCAGTTTAGACCGGCAAGGAGGTGGTGAGCAGTTCTTC. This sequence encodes CASSLDRQGGGEQFF.

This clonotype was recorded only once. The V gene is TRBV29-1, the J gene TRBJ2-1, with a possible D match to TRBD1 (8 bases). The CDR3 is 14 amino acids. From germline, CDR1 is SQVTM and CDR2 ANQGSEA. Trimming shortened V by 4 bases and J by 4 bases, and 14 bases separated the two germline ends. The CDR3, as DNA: TGCAGCGTTGGAGGACAGGGAGGGTACAATGAGCAGTTCTTC. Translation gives CSVGGQGGYNEQFF.

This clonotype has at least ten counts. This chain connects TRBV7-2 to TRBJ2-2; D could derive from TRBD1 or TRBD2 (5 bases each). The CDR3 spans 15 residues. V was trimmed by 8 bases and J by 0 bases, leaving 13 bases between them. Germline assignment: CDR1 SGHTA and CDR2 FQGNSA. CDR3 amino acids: CASGPGLTNTGELFF. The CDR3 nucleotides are TGTGCCAGCGGACCGGGGCTGACGAACACCGGGGAGCTGTTTTTT. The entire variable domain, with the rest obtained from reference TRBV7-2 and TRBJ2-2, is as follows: GAGVSQSPSNKVTEKGKDVELRCDPISGHTALYWYRQSLGQGLEFLIYFQGNSAPDKSGLPSDRFSAERTGGSVSTLTIQRTQQEDSAVYLCASGPGLTNTGELFFGEGSRLTVL.

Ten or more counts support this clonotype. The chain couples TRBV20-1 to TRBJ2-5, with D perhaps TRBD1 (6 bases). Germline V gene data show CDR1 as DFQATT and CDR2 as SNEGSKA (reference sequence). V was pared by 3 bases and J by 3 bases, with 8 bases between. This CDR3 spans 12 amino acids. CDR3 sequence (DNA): TGCAGTGCTAGCCCAGGGGAAGAGACCCAGTACTTC. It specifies CSASPGEETQYF.

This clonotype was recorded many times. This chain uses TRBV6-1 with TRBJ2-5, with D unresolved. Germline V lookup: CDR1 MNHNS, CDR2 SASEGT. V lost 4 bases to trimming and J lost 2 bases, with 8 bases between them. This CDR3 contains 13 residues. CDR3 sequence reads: CASSAGEQETQYF. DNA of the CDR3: TGTGCCAGCAGTGCAGGCGAACAAGAGACCCAGTACTTC.

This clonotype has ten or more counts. CDR3 region: CASSKDRNQPQHF. CDR3 coding DNA: TGTGCCAGCAGCAAGGACCGAAATCAGCCCCAGCATTTT. This chain links TRBV7-3 with TRBJ1-5; D gene uncertain. This CDR3 has 13 residues. V was shortened by 5 bases and J by 4 bases, with 9 bases between the two germline ends. Germline CDR1 and CDR2: SGHTA and FQGTGA.

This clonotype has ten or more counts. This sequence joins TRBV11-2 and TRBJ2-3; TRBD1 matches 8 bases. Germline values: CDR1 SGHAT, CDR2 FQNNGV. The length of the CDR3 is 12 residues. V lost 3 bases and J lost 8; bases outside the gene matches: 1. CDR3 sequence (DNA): TGTGCCAGCAGCTTCGGACAGGGTACGCAGTATTTT. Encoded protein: CASSFGQGTQYF.

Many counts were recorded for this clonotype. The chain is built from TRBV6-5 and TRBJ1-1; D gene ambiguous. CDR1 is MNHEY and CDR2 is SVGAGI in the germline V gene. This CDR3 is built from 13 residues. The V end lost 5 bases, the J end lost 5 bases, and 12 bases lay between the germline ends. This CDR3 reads CASSTSSGTEAFF. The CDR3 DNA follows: TGTGCCAGCAGTACTTCCAGCGGAACTGAAGCTTTCTTT.

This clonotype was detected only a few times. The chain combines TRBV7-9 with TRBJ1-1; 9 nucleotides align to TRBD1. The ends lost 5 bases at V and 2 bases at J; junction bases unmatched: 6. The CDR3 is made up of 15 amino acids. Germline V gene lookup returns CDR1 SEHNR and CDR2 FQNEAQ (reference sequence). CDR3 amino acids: CASSHRQGVNTEAFF. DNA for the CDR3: TGTGCCAGCAGCCACCGACAGGGGGTAAACACTGAAGCTTTCTTT. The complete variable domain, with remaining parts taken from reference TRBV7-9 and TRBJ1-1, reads DTGVSQNPRHKITKRGQNVTFRCDPISEHNRLYWYRQTLGQGPEFLTYFQNEAQLEKSRLLSDRFSAERPKGSFSTLEIQRTEQGDSAMYLCASSHRQGVNTEAFFGQGTRLTVV.

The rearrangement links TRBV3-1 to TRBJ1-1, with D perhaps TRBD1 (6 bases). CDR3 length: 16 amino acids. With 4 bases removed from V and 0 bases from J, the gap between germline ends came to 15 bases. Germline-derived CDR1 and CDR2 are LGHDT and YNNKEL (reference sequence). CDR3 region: CASSPQGFRMNTEAFF. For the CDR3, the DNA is TGTGCCAGCAGCCCTCAGGGGTTCCGAATGAACACTGAAGCTTTCTTT. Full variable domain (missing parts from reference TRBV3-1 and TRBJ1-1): DTAVSQTPKYLVTQMGNDKSIKCEQNLGHDTMYWYKQDSKKFLKIMFSYNNKELIINETVPNRFSPKSPDKAHLNLHINSLELGDSAVYFCASSPQGFRMNTEAFFGQGTRLTVV.

In DNA form, the CDR3 reads TGTGCCAGCAGCCTGGGGGGCTTCATGAACACTGAAGCTTTCTTT. Translating gives CASSLGGFMNTEAFF. This chain links TRBV7-2 with TRBJ1-1, with a weak D call TRBD1 (6 bases). The germline V and J ends were trimmed by 5 bases and 0 bases, with 13 bases remaining between them. CDR1 is SGHTA, CDR2 FQGNSA, per germline. The CDR3 is made up of 15 amino acids.

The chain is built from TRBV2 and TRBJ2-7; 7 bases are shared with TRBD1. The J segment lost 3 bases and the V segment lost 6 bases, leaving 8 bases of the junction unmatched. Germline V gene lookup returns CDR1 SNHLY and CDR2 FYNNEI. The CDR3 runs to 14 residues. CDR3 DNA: TGTGCCAGCAGCACCGGGACAGTAGTCTACGAGCAGTACTTC. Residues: CASSTGTVVYEQYF.

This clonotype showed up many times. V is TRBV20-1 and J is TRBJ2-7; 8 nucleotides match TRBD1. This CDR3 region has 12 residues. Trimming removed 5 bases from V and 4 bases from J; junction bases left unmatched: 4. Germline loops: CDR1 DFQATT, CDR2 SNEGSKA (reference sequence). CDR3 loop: CSALDREYEQYF. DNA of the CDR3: TGCAGTGCTTTGGACAGGGAATACGAGCAGTACTTC.

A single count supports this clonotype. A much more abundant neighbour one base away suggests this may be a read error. CDR3 sequence reads: CASSRSHSRAQYNEQFF. CDR3 bases: TGTGCCAGTAGTAGATCTCATAGCAGGGCCCAGTACAATGAGCAGTTCTTC. The chain joins TRBV19 to TRBJ2-1, with D perhaps TRBD1 (5 bases). Germline V gives CDR1 LNHDA, CDR2 SQIVND (reference sequence). V was pared by 4 bases and J by 4 bases, with 20 bases between. CDR3 length: 17 amino acids.

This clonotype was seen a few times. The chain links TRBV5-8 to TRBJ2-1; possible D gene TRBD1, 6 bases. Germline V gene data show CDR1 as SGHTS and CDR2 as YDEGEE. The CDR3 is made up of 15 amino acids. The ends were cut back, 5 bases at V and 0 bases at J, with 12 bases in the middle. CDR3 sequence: CASSRTAHSYNEQFF. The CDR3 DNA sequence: TGTGCCAGCAGTCGGACAGCCCACTCCTACAATGAGCAGTTCTTC.

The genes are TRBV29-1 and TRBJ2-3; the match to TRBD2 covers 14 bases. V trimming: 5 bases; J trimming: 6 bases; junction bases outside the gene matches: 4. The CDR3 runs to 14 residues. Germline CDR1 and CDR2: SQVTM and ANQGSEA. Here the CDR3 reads CSVRTSGGYDTQYF. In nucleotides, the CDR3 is TGCAGCGTTCGGACTAGCGGGGGGTACGATACGCAGTATTTT.